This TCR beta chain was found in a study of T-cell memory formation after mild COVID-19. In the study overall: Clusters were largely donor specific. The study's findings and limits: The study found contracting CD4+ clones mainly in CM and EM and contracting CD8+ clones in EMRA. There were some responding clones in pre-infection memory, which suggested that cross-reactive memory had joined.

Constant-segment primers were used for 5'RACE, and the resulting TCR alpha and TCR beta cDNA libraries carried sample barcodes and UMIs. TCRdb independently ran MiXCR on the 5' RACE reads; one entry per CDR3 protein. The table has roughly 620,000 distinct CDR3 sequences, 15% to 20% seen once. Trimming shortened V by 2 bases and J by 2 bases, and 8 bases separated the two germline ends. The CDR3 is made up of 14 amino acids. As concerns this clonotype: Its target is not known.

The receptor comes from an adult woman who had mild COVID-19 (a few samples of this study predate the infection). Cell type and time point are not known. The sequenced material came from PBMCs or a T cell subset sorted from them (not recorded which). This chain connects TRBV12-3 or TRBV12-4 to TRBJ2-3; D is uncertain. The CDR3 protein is CASSLRPDTDTQYF. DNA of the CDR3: TGTGCCAGCAGTTTAAGACCAGACACAGATACGCAGTATTTT.